Listed below are T cell receptor beta chains from one sample, sequenced in a study of T cell responses to AZD1222 COVID-19 vaccine. Data came from immunoSEQ multiplex PCR; TCRdb stores just in-frame clones and leaves some out. The data hold approximately 270,000 clones, with 94% observed a single time. The sample here was peripheral blood, taken 28 days after the second AZD1222 dose. The receptors here all came from an adult who received the AZD1222 COVID-19 vaccine. Each CDR3 is given with its conserved first and last residue. The D gene is left open where the match is weak. For some rows the clone size is stated as once, few or many, or as a class when expanded; others skip it.

-,TRBV28,TRBJ2-7,TRBD2,TGTGCCAGCAGTTTGGGACTAGCGGGGGTTCTTCAAGAGCAGTACTTC,CASSLGLAGVLQEQYF
-,TRBV28,TRBJ1-5,TRBD1,TGTGCCAGCAGTCCCGGGACAGGGGGGAACAATCAGCCCCAGCATTTT,CASSPGTGGNNQPQHF
-,TRBV4-1,TRBJ2-3,TRBD2,TGCGCCAGCAGCCAAGAAGTAGGCGGGGGGGCCACCTATACGCAGTATTTT,CASSQEVGGGATYTQYF
-,TRBV2,TRBJ2-3,TRBD2,TGTGCCAGCAGCGCAGGGACTAGCGGCACAGATACGCAGTATTTT,CASSAGTSGTDTQYF
-,TRBV3-1/TRBV3-2,TRBJ2-7,TRBD1,TGTGCCAGCAGCCCGTCCGGGACAGGGTACTACGAGCAGTACTTC,CASSPSGTGYYEQYF
-,TRBV7-8,TRBJ2-1,TRBD2,TGTGCCAGCAGCTTAAGAACTAGCGGGCCAGCCGGGCAGTTCTTC,CASSLRTSGPAGQFF
-,TRBV18,TRBJ1-2,-,TGTGCCAGCTCCCAAGATTACTATGGCTACACCTTC,CASSQDYYGYTF
-,TRBV29-1,TRBJ2-5,-,TGCAGCGTGAGAACGACGGAAGAGACCCAGTACTTC,CSVRTTEETQYF
once,TRBV2,TRBJ1-1,TRBD1,TGTGCCAGCAAAACAGGGGGAAGGACTGAAGCTTTCTTT,CASKTGGRTEAFF
few,TRBV7-6,TRBJ1-4,-,TGTGCCAGCAGCAAGAGAGGCGGGAGTGTTAATGAAAAACTGTTTTTT,CASSKRGGSVNEKLFF
-,TRBV5-1,TRBJ2-7,-,TGCGCCAGCAGCTTGGGAGGGGGTAGCTACGAGCAGTACTTC,CASSLGGGSYEQYF
-,TRBV5-5,TRBJ1-4,-,TGTGCCAGCAGCTTAGAAGGTGTAACAACTAATGAAAAACTGTTTTTT,CASSLEGVTTNEKLFF
once,TRBV28,TRBJ2-1,-,TGTGCCAGCAGTTTCCCCGGGGGACCCACCTACAATGAGCAGTTCTTC,CASSFPGGPTYNEQFF
-,TRBV12-3/TRBV12-4,TRBJ1-2,TRBD1,TGTGCCAGCAGTTTCGGCACAGGGGAAGGCTACACCTTC,CASSFGTGEGYTF